One sample yielded the 27 T cell receptor beta chains listed below, sequenced in a study of blood T cell repertoires in COVID-19 (dated by TCRdb to 2018 to 2021). The protocol used for the library was the immunoSEQ multiplex PCR assay. The table was pulled from immuneACCESS by TCRdb, which kept in-frame rearrangements only. Such tables lose some clones; where checked, under half of the loss comes from unresolved V genes, and the rest has no known cause. Within this sample are 210,000 or so clones, with 80% to 90% of them counted one time only. The biggest ten clones account for 6.5% to 9% of the sample. The material sequenced was peripheral blood. The receptors here all came from a woman in her fifties or sixties with active or convalescent COVID-19.

This clone was counted once. The chain has TRBV2 and TRBJ1-2; D gene ambiguous. CDR3 length: 14 residues. The ends were cut back, 2 bases at V and 8 bases at J, with 15 bases in the middle. The germline CDR1 and CDR2 sequences are SNHLY and FYNNEI. The DNA of the CDR3 is TGTGCCAGCAGTGAATTTGGGCCCTCAGGAGGCTACACCTTC. Translated, it gives CASSEFGPSGGYTF.

V and J are TRBV3-1 (or the pseudogene TRBV3-2) and TRBJ2-3; 10 bases match TRBD2. The length of the CDR3 is 15 residues. Germline V gene data show CDR1 as LGHDT and CDR2 as YNNKEL (reference sequence). The V segment lost 1 base and the J segment 7 bases; nucleotides outside the gene matches: 5. The CDR3 DNA reads as TGTGCCAGCAGCCAAGGACTAGCGGGTACCTATACGCAGTATTTT. As protein: CASSQGLAGTYTQYF.

The chain has TRBV30 and TRBJ1-3; D may be TRBD1 (6 bases). V was trimmed by 1 base and J by 4 bases, leaving 17 bases between them. Germline CDR1 reads GTSNPN; CDR2 reads SVGIG (reference sequence). The CDR3 is 16 amino acids. CDR3 nucleotides: TGTGCCTGGAGTGGGGGCCCGTCAGGGACAGGAAACACCATATATTTT. It encodes CAWSGGPSGTGNTIYF.

This chain uses TRBV5-1 with TRBJ2-1; TRBD1 matches at 7 bases. V shed 6 bases, J shed 14 bases, and the junction held 14 bases outside the gene matches. The CDR3 spans 13 residues. The germline V gene has CDR1 SGHRS and CDR2 YFSETQ. CDR3 residues: CASKEPQQGLEFF. The DNA for the CDR3 is TGCGCCAGCAAGGAACCACAACAGGGGTTGGAGTTCTTC.

The genes are TRBV5-1 and TRBJ1-4; D might be TRBD1 (6 bases). V was trimmed by 4 bases and J by 5 bases, leaving 15 bases between them. The CDR3 is 15 residues long. Germline CDR1 and CDR2: SGHRS and YFSETQ. The CDR3 region has the DNA TGCGCCAGCAGCCGAGGTCTAGGACAGAATGAAAAACTGTTTTTT. Residues: CASSRGLGQNEKLFF.

The chain has TRBV3-1 (or the pseudogene TRBV3-2) and TRBJ2-3, with D tentatively TRBD2 (5 bases). Germline lookup yields CDR1 LGHDT and CDR2 YNNKEL (reference sequence). The CDR3 contains 16 residues. V lost 0 bases, J lost 1 base, and 11 bases lay in between. CDR3 sequence: CASSQDREGGTDTQYF. As DNA, the CDR3 is TGTGCCAGCAGCCAAGATCGCGAGGGAGGCACAGATACGCAGTATTTT.

The rearrangement links TRBV9 to TRBJ2-5, with D possibly TRBD1 on 6 matching bases. CDR1 and CDR2 (germline): SGDLS, YYNGEE. V lost 2 bases and J lost 3, with 8 bases in between. The CDR3 is made up of 13 amino acids. The CDR3 nucleotides are TGTGCCAGCAGCGTCGGGGACAAAGAGACCCAGTACTTC. Its protein product is CASSVGDKETQYF.

The chain joins TRBV27 to TRBJ1-2; possible D gene TRBD1, 5 bases. Trimming took off 3 bases at V and 4 bases at J, with 9 bases between the two ends. Per the germline V gene, CDR1 is MNHEY and CDR2 is SMNVEV (reference sequence). This CDR3 comprises 13 residues. The CDR3 DNA is TGTGCCAGCAGTTTCATAGGGGCCTATGGCTACACCTTC. Its protein is CASSFIGAYGYTF.

The chain combines TRBV5-1 with TRBJ2-4, with a tentative D call TRBD2 (5 bases). The CDR3 length is 15 residues. The germline CDR1 and CDR2 sequences are SGHRS and YFSETQ. Trimming took 0 bases from V and 5 from J, leaving 12 bases between them. The CDR3 DNA is TGCGCCAGCAGCTTGGTTCCCGGGATCGAAAACATTCAGTACTTC. Its protein product is CASSLVPGIENIQYF. The whole variable domain, filled in from reference TRBV5-1 and TRBJ2-4, reads KAGVTQTPRYLIKTRGQQVTLSCSPISGHRSVSWYQQTPGQGLQFLFEYFSETQRNKGNFPGRFSGRQFSNSRSEMNVSTLELGDSALYLCASSLVPGIENIQYFGAGTRLSVL.

The rearrangement links TRBV19 to TRBJ2-2; tentatively, D is TRBD2 (5 bases). Trimming stripped 3 bases from V and 5 bases from J, with 13 bases between. The CDR3 sequence is 15 residues long. The germline CDR1 and CDR2 sequences are LNHDA and SQIVND (reference sequence). CDR3 sequence: CASSIIEGETGELFF. The CDR3 DNA is TGTGCCAGTAGTATTATCGAGGGAGAAACCGGGGAGCTGTTTTTT.

This chain uses TRBV6-1 with TRBJ2-1, with 9 bases lining up with TRBD2. The CDR3 has 15 amino acids. J gave up 8 bases and V 2 bases, and 7 bases lay outside the gene matches. Looked up from germline, CDR1 is MNHNS and CDR2 is SASEGT. CDR3 amino acids: CASSELAGGLYEQFF. In DNA form, the CDR3 reads TGTGCCAGCAGTGAACTGGCGGGAGGGCTCTATGAGCAGTTCTTC.

The chain employs TRBV7-8 and TRBJ2-2; 14 bases agree with TRBD2. Trimming took 5 bases from V and 3 from J; bases not matched to a gene: 5. This CDR3 has 17 residues. Germline loops: CDR1 SGHVS, CDR2 FQNEAQ. CDR3 sequence: CASSPGTSGGDTGELFF. The CDR3 DNA follows: TGTGCCAGCAGCCCCGGGACTAGCGGGGGTGACACCGGGGAGCTGTTTTTT.

This rearrangement joins TRBV2 to TRBJ2-6, with TRBD1 identical over 8 bases. The CDR3 loop spans 15 amino acids. The V gene end was trimmed by 6 bases and the J gene end by 0 bases; junction bases not matched to a gene: 1. Germline loops: CDR1 SNHLY, CDR2 FYNNEI. CDR3 protein: CASRGQASGANVLTF. DNA of the CDR3: TGTGCCAGCAGGGGACAGGCCTCTGGGGCCAACGTCCTGACTTTC.

The chain employs TRBV29-1 and TRBJ2-7, with D uncertain. The CDR3 totals 12 residues. Germline CDR1 and CDR2: SQVTM and ANQGSEA. V dropped 1 base and J dropped 5 bases, with 9 bases sitting between them. The CDR3 DNA follows: TGCAGCGTTGAAGGCAGGTCGAACGAGCAGTACTTC. Encoded protein: CSVEGRSNEQYF.

V usage is TRBV10-3 and J usage is TRBJ2-5, with 9 positions matching TRBD2. The CDR3 has 16 residues. The J segment lost 5 bases and the V segment lost 0 bases, leaving 7 bases of the junction unmatched. CDR1 is ENHRY and CDR2 is SYGVKD in the germline V gene. The CDR3, as DNA: TGTGCCATCAGTGAGTCAAGGGCTAGCGGGACGGAGACCCAGTACTTC. It codes for CAISESRASGTETQYF.

The V call is TRBV5-1, the J call TRBJ1-1, with D hard to call. The CDR3 is 14 residues long. CDR1 SGHRS and CDR2 YFSETQ come from the germline V gene. V lost 2 bases to trimming and J lost 6 bases, with 14 bases between them. CDR3 residues: CASSLREAGAEAFF. The DNA for the CDR3 is TGCGCCAGCAGCTTAAGGGAGGCCGGCGCTGAAGCTTTCTTT.

This chain connects TRBV6-5 to TRBJ2-3; 8 bases agree with TRBD2. In germline, CDR1 is MNHEY, CDR2 SVGAGI. The V and J ends lost 1 base and 5 bases, in that order; junction bases with no gene match: 5. The CDR3 loop spans 15 amino acids. The DNA of the CDR3 is TGTGCCAGCAGTTACTTCGGGGGGGCCGGAGATACGCAGTATTTT. Translated: CASSYFGGAGDTQYF.

The CDR3, as DNA: TGCGCCAGCAACAGGGGAGATGAGCAGTTCTTC. It is translated as CASNRGDEQFF. The chain is built from TRBV5-1 and TRBJ2-1; 7 bases match TRBD1. The CDR3 is 11 residues long. CDR1 is SGHRS, CDR2 YFSETQ, per germline. The junction had 2 bases not matched to a gene; V was cut back by 6 bases and J by 8 bases.

The V gene is TRBV6-4, the J gene TRBJ2-7, with TRBD2 matching over 8 bases. Germline CDR1 reads MRHNA; CDR2 reads SNTAGT. The CDR3 spans 13 residues. V dropped 7 bases and J dropped 5; count of bases not matched to a gene: 7. CDR3 protein: CASTGTSRNEQYV. In nucleotides, the CDR3 is TGTGCCAGCACCGGGACTAGTCGAAACGAGCAGTACGTC.

The gene calls are TRBV27 and TRBJ1-2, with unresolved D. Germline loops: CDR1 MNHEY, CDR2 SMNVEV (reference sequence). The CDR3 length is 15 residues. The V and J ends lost 3 bases and 3 bases respectively, with 14 bases between them. The CDR3 region is CASSFAGSPDYGYTF. DNA of the CDR3: TGTGCCAGCAGTTTCGCAGGTTCCCCTGACTATGGCTACACCTTC.

V is TRBV10-3 and J is TRBJ2-2; TRBD2 agrees at 10 bases. V was clipped by 2 bases and J by 3 bases; unmatched bases: 0. The length of the CDR3 is 15 residues. The germline gives CDR1 ENHRY, CDR2 SYGVKD. The CDR3 DNA sequence: TGTGCCATCAGTGAGACTAGCGGGGACACCGGGGAGCTGTTTTTT. This translates into CAISETSGDTGELFF.

This clone appeared once. In DNA form, the CDR3 reads TGCGCCAGCAGCCATACATCGAACACTGAAGCTTTCTTT. The encoded protein is CASSHTSNTEAFF. The chain combines TRBV4-1 with TRBJ1-1; D gene unclear. The germline V gene encodes CDR1 MGHRA and CDR2 YSYEKL. The CDR3 covers 13 residues. Deletions cut 3 bases from V and 1 base from J, with 6 bases between.

Only a few counts were recorded for this clone. J is TRBJ1-4 and V is TRBV19, with D possibly TRBD1 on 6 matching bases. The length of the CDR3 is 14 residues. The germline CDR1 and CDR2 sequences are LNHDA and SQIVND (reference sequence). Trimming took 4 bases from V and 8 from J, leaving 14 bases between them. The CDR3 region is CASSTGAGVEKLFF. The CDR3 DNA sequence: TGTGCCAGTAGTACGGGGGCGGGAGTCGAAAAACTGTTTTTT.

This clone appeared a single time. J is TRBJ1-3 and V is TRBV7-7, with D possibly matching TRBD1 (5 bases). Germline V gives CDR1 SSHAT, CDR2 FNYEAQ (reference sequence). This CDR3 has 17 residues. V gave up 1 base and J gave up 0 bases, with 13 bases separating them. CDR3 sequence (DNA): TGTGCCAGCAGCTTAGGACTTAGGGGCTCCTCTGGAAACACCATATATTTT. The encoded protein is CASSLGLRGSSGNTIYF.

The chain uses TRBV28 and TRBJ1-2; D may be TRBD1 (6 bases). The CDR3 covers 17 residues. Germline V gene data show CDR1 as MDHEN and CDR2 as SYDVKM. V was trimmed by 3 bases and J by 8 bases, leaving 25 bases between them. The CDR3 bases are TGTGCCAGCAGTTTTGGGGACGCGGTGGGGGCGTCTGAAGGCTACACCTTC. It codes for CASSFGDAVGASEGYTF.

The chain uses TRBV7-9 and TRBJ1-5, with no clear D. The V gene's germline CDR1 is SEHNR and CDR2 FQNEAQ (reference sequence). Deletions cut 1 base from V and 6 bases from J, with 10 bases between. The CDR3 runs to 14 residues. In nucleotides, the CDR3 is TGTGCCAGCAGCTTAGGGGCTGGTGCTCAGCCCCAGCATTTT. Its translation: CASSLGAGAQPQHF. Full variable domain (missing parts from reference TRBV7-9 and TRBJ1-5): DTGVSQNPRHKITKRGQNVTFRCDPISEHNRLYWYRQTLGQGPEFLTYFQNEAQLEKSRLLSDRFSAERPKGSFSTLEIQRTEQGDSAMYLCASSLGAGAQPQHFGDGTRLSIL.

This sequence joins TRBV7-9 and TRBJ1-6; D uncertain. The germline V gene has CDR1 SEHNR and CDR2 FQNEAQ (reference sequence). V was pared by 7 bases and J by 7 bases, with 8 bases between. This CDR3 contains 12 residues. The CDR3 region is CASNRQNSPLHF. The CDR3 coding sequence is TGTGCCAGCAACCGACAAAATTCACCCCTCCACTTT.